This T cell receptor (beta chain) was found in a study of blood T cell repertoires in COVID-19. The V and J ends lost 5 bases and 1 base, in that order; junction bases with no gene match: 3. This CDR3 spans 14 amino acids. Germline CDR1 and CDR2: SGHNT and YYREEE (reference sequence). Per the study methods: Reference gene primer amplification in the assay estimated nucleated cell counts. The protocol was immunoSEQ multiplex PCR, while the TCRdb copy is restricted to in-frame clones and leaves out a portion. The V and J calls and the clone size are those of that table, but D and trimming were determined from the DNA. The sample records 60,000 to 65,000 clones, around four fifths being singletons.

The J gene is TRBJ2-3, the V gene TRBV5-4, with 8 positions matching TRBD1. Sequencing was carried out using peripheral blood. The receptor's source is a human donor in a cohort sampled during active COVID-19. CDR3 sequence: CASRPDRGTDTQYF. The DNA of the CDR3 is TGTGCCAGCAGGCCGGACAGGGGCACAGATACGCAGTATTTT.